This TCR beta chain was recorded in a study of cytomegalovirus exposure and HLA in healthy donors. As for this clone: What it binds is not known.

Primers: 60 Vbeta forward and 13 Jbeta reverse. Original processing methods: In a later analysis, of 79 million or so unique beta chains, about 12 million appeared in at least two donors. Repertoires were generated with immunoSEQ multiplex PCR, while TCRdb's copy carries only in-frame clones and drops some. That table supplies the V and J calls and clone size; D and trimming were determined from the DNA. The table has over 100,000 clones, around 80% seen once. The germline V and J ends were trimmed by 3 bases and 0 bases, with 6 bases remaining between them. The CDR3 is made up of 14 amino acids. Germline V gene sequence: CDR1 MDHEN, CDR2 SYDVKM. Points from the study as a whole: Previously analyzed data showed that most TCR beta V segments were productive at a frequency of about 87% or about 30%. Immune exposure information comprised only CMV serostatus. Another analysis was done later, and it associated around 17,000 TCR beta sequences with HLA alleles at 0.05 false discovery rate.

V is TRBV28 and J is TRBJ2-4; D not certain. The sample taken for sequencing was PBMCs. The sequence was collected from a man aged 25-45 years in good health and CMV-seronegative. CDR3 in DNA: TGTGCCAGCAGTTTTTGGCTAGCCAAAAACATTCAGTACTTC. Translated, it gives CASSFWLAKNIQYF.